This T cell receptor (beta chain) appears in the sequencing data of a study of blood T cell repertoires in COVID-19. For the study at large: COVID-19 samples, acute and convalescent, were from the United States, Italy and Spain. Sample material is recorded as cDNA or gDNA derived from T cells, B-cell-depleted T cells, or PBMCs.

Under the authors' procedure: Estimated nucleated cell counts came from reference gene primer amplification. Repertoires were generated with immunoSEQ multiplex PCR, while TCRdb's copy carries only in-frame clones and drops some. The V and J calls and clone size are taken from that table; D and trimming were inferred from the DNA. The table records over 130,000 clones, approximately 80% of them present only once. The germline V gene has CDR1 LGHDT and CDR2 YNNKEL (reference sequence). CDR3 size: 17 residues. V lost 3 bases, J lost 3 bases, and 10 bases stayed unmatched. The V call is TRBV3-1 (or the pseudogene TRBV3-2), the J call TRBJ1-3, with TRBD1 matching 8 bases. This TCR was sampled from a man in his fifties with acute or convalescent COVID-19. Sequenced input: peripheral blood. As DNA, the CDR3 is TGTGCCAGCAGCCACTATCCCGGGACAGGATTTGGAAACACCATATATTTT. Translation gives CASSHYPGTGFGNTIYF.